This passage covers 14 T cell receptor beta chains from one sample sequenced in a study of breast tumors, draining lymph nodes, adjacent tissues. One entry per CDR3 protein, called by TCRdb with MiXCR from the multiplex PCR reads. This sample has around 230,000 distinct CDR3 sequences, with 32% found just once. Samples came from axillary lymph nodes draining the breast cancer. The sequenced sample was axillary lymph node tissue. The source is a female donor with breast cancer. Some clones in this sample may be carry-over from other donors' samples.

Worth noting for this clonotype: This CDR3 fails to terminate in the conserved phenylalanine or tryptophan, so it likely reflects a read error. The genes are TRBV6-1 and TRBJ1-1; 7 bases agree with TRBD1. CDR1 is MNHNS, CDR2 SASEGT, per germline. V lost 4 bases, J lost 1 base, and 3 bases stayed unmatched. The CDR3 is 14 amino acids. CDR3 in DNA: TGTGCCAGCAGTGCCGACAGGGCGAACACTGAAGCTTTCTGT. It translates to CASSADRANTEAFC.

This clonotype is a singleton in its sample. The rearrangement uses TRBV29-1 and TRBJ2-7; a possible D gene is TRBD2 (7 bases). V was shortened by 6 bases and J by 3 bases, with 15 bases between the two germline ends. This CDR3 has 13 residues. The germline CDR1 and CDR2 sequences are SQVTM and ANQGSEA. In DNA form, the CDR3 reads TGCAGCGTAAGGGGAGGGGGGTACTACGAGCAGTACTTC. This translates into CSVRGGGYYEQYF.

This sequence joins TRBV29-1 and TRBJ1-1, with unresolved D. Germline V gene lookup returns CDR1 SQVTM and CDR2 ANQGSEA. Trimming took off 6 bases at V and 3 bases at J, with 20 bases between the two ends. This CDR3 has 15 amino acids. In nucleotides, the CDR3 is TGCAGCGTGGGTGGGCCCGACACTGAATACACTGAAGCTTTCTTT. This gives the protein CSVGGPDTEYTEAFF.

There are many counts of this clonotype. This chain uses TRBV2 with TRBJ1-2; TRBD1 is a possible D gene (5 bases). Trimming stripped 7 bases from V and 3 bases from J, with 15 bases between. The CDR3 spans 14 residues. Looked up from germline, CDR1 is SNHLY and CDR2 is FYNNEI. This CDR3 reads CASTEGEGYYGYTF. The CDR3 coding sequence is TGTGCCAGCACCGAAGGGGAAGGCTACTATGGCTACACCTTC.

The chain recombines TRBV15 with TRBJ2-5; D possibly corresponds to TRBD1 (7 bases). CDR1 LNHNV and CDR2 YYDKDF come from the germline V gene (reference sequence). The germline V and J ends were trimmed by 3 bases and 5 bases, with 13 bases remaining between them. CDR3 length equals 14 residues. The DNA for the CDR3 is TGTGCCACCAGCAGCTTCTCAGGGGGGGAGACCCAGTACTTC. It is translated as CATSSFSGGETQYF.

This sequence joins TRBV12-3 or TRBV12-4 and TRBJ1-5; D not certain. Trimming cost V 5 bases and J 7 bases, with 9 bases left between them. The CDR3 totals 12 residues. The CDR3 sequence: CASSISGQPQHF. The CDR3 nucleotides read TGTGCCAGCAGTATCTCCGGACAGCCCCAGCATTTT.

This clonotype was detected ten times or more. The chain recombines TRBV10-2 with TRBJ2-1; 10 bases are shared with TRBD2. The CDR3 length is 16 residues. Germline V gene sequence: CDR1 WSHSY, CDR2 SAAADI. J was trimmed by 4 bases and V by 2 bases; bases with no gene match: 5. CDR3 protein: CASSEASGGPYNEQFF. The CDR3 DNA reads TGCGCCAGCAGTGAGGCTAGCGGGGGCCCTTACAATGAGCAGTTCTTC.

This chain links TRBV20-1 with TRBJ1-1; D is unresolved. The CDR3 has 16 amino acids. V shed 0 bases and J shed 4 bases, with 18 bases lying between them. CDR1 is DFQATT and CDR2 is SNEGSKA in the germline V gene (reference sequence). CDR3 sequence: CSARDRESGICTEAFF. CDR3 DNA: TGCAGTGCTAGAGATAGGGAATCCGGAATTTGCACTGAAGCTTTCTTT.

This clonotype was observed at least ten times. CDR3 in amino acids: CSVRGSRTEAFF. The CDR3 nucleotides are TGCAGCGTTAGAGGTTCGAGGACTGAAGCTTTCTTT. The chain links TRBV29-1 to TRBJ1-1; the D is unclear. There are 12 residues in the CDR3. The germline gives CDR1 SQVTM, CDR2 ANQGSEA. V was clipped by 5 bases and J by 5 bases, with 12 bases between them.

V and J are TRBV2 and TRBJ1-3; weak D call: TRBD1 (6 bases). The CDR3 is made up of 15 amino acids. The V end was cut by 3 bases, the J end by 0 bases, with 9 bases between. CDR1 and CDR2 from the germline V gene are SNHLY and FYNNEI. CDR3: CASSEGHSSGNTIYF. CDR3 DNA: TGTGCCAGCAGTGAGGGACATTCCTCTGGAAACACCATATATTTT.

This clonotype was counted ten times or more. The V gene is TRBV12-3 or TRBV12-4, the J gene TRBJ1-5; D call uncertain. The V end lost 5 bases, the J end lost 0 bases, and 11 bases lay between the germline ends. CDR3 length: 15 amino acids. The DNA for the CDR3 is TGTGCCAGCAGTCCCTCTTTTGGTAGCAATCAGCCCCAGCATTTT. Encoded protein: CASSPSFGSNQPQHF.

The gene calls are TRBV6-2 or TRBV6-3 and TRBJ1-3; 7 positions agree with TRBD1. Germline V gives CDR1 MNHEY, CDR2 SVGEGT. V was pared by 11 bases and J by 2 bases, with 3 bases of the junction left unmatched. This CDR3 comprises 12 residues. CDR3 residues: CALTGTGNTIYF. The DNA for the CDR3 is TGTGCCCTGACAGGGACTGGAAACACCATATATTTT.

This clonotype was recorded at least ten times. This chain connects TRBV5-1 to TRBJ2-3; D might be TRBD1 (6 bases). The CDR3 has 15 residues. V dropped 3 bases and J dropped 6 bases, with 17 bases sitting between them. Germline V gene data show CDR1 as SGHRS and CDR2 as YFSETQ. CDR3 sequence reads: CASSSNRDIWDTQYF. CDR3 nucleotides: TGCGCCAGCAGCTCAAACCGGGACATATGGGATACGCAGTATTTT.

Ten or more counts support this clonotype. The V gene is TRBV3-1, the J gene TRBJ2-1; no clear D gene. CDR1 is LGHDT and CDR2 is YNNKEL in the germline V gene (reference sequence). The CDR3 has 14 amino acids. Between the trimmed V and J ends, which lost 3 bases and 2 bases, there was a span of 8 bases. The CDR3 coding sequence is TGTGCCAGCAGCCATCGGGCGGCCTACAATGAGCAGTTCTTC. Its translation: CASSHRAAYNEQFF.